Listed below are T cell receptor beta chains from one sample, sequenced in a study of T cell responses to AZD1222 COVID-19 vaccine. Sequencing used immunoSEQ multiplex PCR; TCRdb keeps in-frame clones, though not all of them. The table records 140,000 to 150,000 clones, 85% to 90% of them present only once. The sample here was peripheral blood, taken on day 0 of AZD1222 vaccination. The source of these receptors is an adult in good health. Both conserved end residues are part of each CDR3. The order of the fields is V gene, J gene, clone size, D gene, CDR3 DNA, CDR3 protein. D genes are given only for firm matches. Size is omitted from some rows. Given values are once, few, many or a class for expanded clones.

V: TRBV7-9
J: TRBJ1-2
size: once
D: TRBD1
DNA: TGTGCCAGCAGCTTAAGACAGGGCGAACGGGGCTACACCTTC
CDR3: CASSLRQGERGYTF

V: TRBV7-9
J: TRBJ2-1
size: -
D: -
DNA: TGTGCCAGCAGCTTCTCCGGGGGCGCATACAATGAGCAGTTCTTC
CDR3: CASSFSGGAYNEQFF

V: TRBV28
J: TRBJ1-1
size: -
D: -
DNA: TGTGCCAGCAGGAACTCGGGACTCGAAGCTTTCTTT
CDR3: CASRNSGLEAFF

V: TRBV27
J: TRBJ2-3
size: -
D: -
DNA: TGTGCCAGCAGTTACGGACTAAACCTGACTTTTCATACGCAGTATTTT
CDR3: CASSYGLNLTFHTQYF

V: TRBV9
J: TRBJ1-5
size: -
D: TRBD1
DNA: TGTGCCAGCAGCGCTGGACAGGGTGGCCAGCCCCAGCATTTT
CDR3: CASSAGQGGQPQHF

V: TRBV25-1
J: TRBJ1-4
size: -
D: -
DNA: TGTGCCAGTCTCCAGGCAGCTAATGAAAAACTGTTTTTT
CDR3: CASLQAANEKLFF

V: TRBV9
J: TRBJ1-2
size: -
D: -
DNA: TGTGCCAGCAGCCCAAGGGGCTATGGCTACACCTTC
CDR3: CASSPRGYGYTF

V: TRBV11-2
J: TRBJ1-3
size: -
D: -
DNA: TGTGCCAGCAGCTTAGGATTCTTCGGGGGCATGAGCTCTGGAAACACCATATATTTT
CDR3: CASSLGFFGGMSSGNTIYF

V: TRBV25-1
J: TRBJ2-7
size: -
D: TRBD2
DNA: TGTGCCAGCAGTGATGGAGCGGGAGGGCGAGACTACGAGCAGTACTTC
CDR3: CASSDGAGGRDYEQYF

V: TRBV23-1
J: TRBJ1-2
size: -
D: -
DNA: TGCGCCGGTTTTAGAGGAAACTATGGCTACACCTTC
CDR3: CAGFRGNYGYTF

V: TRBV6-5
J: TRBJ1-6
size: -
D: -
DNA: TGTGCCAGCAGTTACTCGGTCGGGGCCAATTCACCCCTCCACTTT
CDR3: CASSYSVGANSPLHF

V: TRBV20-1
J: TRBJ2-7
size: -
D: TRBD2
DNA: TGCAGTGCTAGTGCTAGCGGGAGCGGTCGGTCCTACGAGCAGTACTTC
CDR3: CSASASGSGRSYEQYF

V: TRBV9
J: TRBJ1-2
size: -
D: TRBD1
DNA: TGTGCCAGCAGCCCTAGACAGGGGGATGTATGGGGCTACACCTTC
CDR3: CASSPRQGDVWGYTF

V: TRBV28
J: TRBJ1-4
size: -
D: -
DNA: TGTGCCAGCAGTGGGGGGATAGGAAAACTGTTTTTT
CDR3: CASSGGIGKLFF

V: TRBV6-5
J: TRBJ1-1
size: -
D: -
DNA: TGTGCCAGCAGTTACTCGACGGGTTACACTGAAGCTTTCTTT
CDR3: CASSYSTGYTEAFF

V: TRBV29-1
J: TRBJ1-1
size: -
D: -
DNA: TGCAGCGTTTTTCGGGGAAACACTGAAGCTTTCTTT
CDR3: CSVFRGNTEAFF

V: TRBV6-1
J: TRBJ2-1
size: -
D: TRBD1
DNA: TGTGCCAGCAGTGAATGGGTGATGGGGACAGGGGGGGTTGATGAGCAGTTCTTC
CDR3: CASSEWVMGTGGVDEQFF

V: TRBV19
J: TRBJ1-5
size: -
D: TRBD1
DNA: TGTGCCAGTAGTCCCCTGGACAGGGGGTTGCAGCCCCAGCATTTT
CDR3: CASSPLDRGLQPQHF

V: TRBV3-1/TRBV3-2
J: TRBJ2-7
size: few
D: TRBD2
DNA: TGTGCCAGCAGCCAAGGACTAGCGGGGGCCTACGAGCAGTACTTC
CDR3: CASSQGLAGAYEQYF

V: TRBV5-1
J: TRBJ1-1
size: -
D: -
DNA: TGCGCCAGCAGCTTGTTCGTGCAAAACCAAGAAGCTTTCTTT
CDR3: CASSLFVQNQEAFF

V: TRBV30
J: TRBJ1-2
size: -
D: -
DNA: TGTGCCTGGAGAAGGATAGACAGGACCTCCTATGGCTACACCTTC
CDR3: CAWRRIDRTSYGYTF

V: TRBV24-1
J: TRBJ2-6
size: -
D: -
DNA: TGTGCCACCAGTGAAAGGTTCTCTGGGGCCAACGTCCTGACTTTC
CDR3: CATSERFSGANVLTF

V: TRBV4-2
J: TRBJ1-2
size: -
D: -
DNA: TGTGCCAGCAGCCCCCTCGGGGCGGACTATGGCTACACCTTC
CDR3: CASSPLGADYGYTF

V: TRBV10-1
J: TRBJ2-3
size: -
D: -
DNA: TGCGCCAGCAGTGGCTCCGCCGATACGCAGTATTTT
CDR3: CASSGSADTQYF

V: TRBV9
J: TRBJ2-2
size: -
D: -
DNA: TGTGCCAGCAGCGTAGGATCACCCGGGGAGCTGTTTTTT
CDR3: CASSVGSPGELFF

V: TRBV15
J: TRBJ1-4
size: -
D: -
DNA: TGTGCCACCAGCAGAGTGAGGGTGGGAACTAATGAAAAACTGTTTTTT
CDR3: CATSRVRVGTNEKLFF

V: TRBV5-1
J: TRBJ2-7
size: -
D: TRBD1
DNA: TGCGCCAGCAGCGCTCGGACAGGTGGGGAGCAGTACTTC
CDR3: CASSARTGGEQYF

V: TRBV5-5
J: TRBJ2-1
size: -
D: TRBD2
DNA: TGTGCCAGCTTGGGGGCCCGACTAGCGGGAGGGCGGAATGAGCAGTTCTTC
CDR3: CASLGARLAGGRNEQFF

V: TRBV10-3
J: TRBJ2-1
size: once
D: TRBD2
DNA: TGTGCCATCAGTGAGTCGTTAGCGGGGGGTTACAATGAGCAGTTCTTC
CDR3: CAISESLAGGYNEQFF

V: TRBV7-2
J: TRBJ1-3
size: -
D: -
DNA: TGTGCCAGCAGCCCCCCGCGGGGAATGAGGTCTGGAAACACCATATATTTT
CDR3: CASSPPRGMRSGNTIYF

V: TRBV30
J: TRBJ2-1
size: -
D: -
DNA: TGTGCCTGGAGTCTGGGGAGTTCTTCCTACAATGAGCAGTTCTTC
CDR3: CAWSLGSSSYNEQFF

V: TRBV5-1
J: TRBJ2-7
size: -
D: -
DNA: TGCGCCAGCAGCTCGACTACCCTTGCGGGACGATCAAACGAGCAGTACTTC
CDR3: CASSSTTLAGRSNEQYF

V: TRBV3-1/TRBV3-2
J: TRBJ2-7
size: few
D: TRBD1
DNA: TGTGCCCCTTCCGGGACAGGGGGCTGTCGTACCTCCTACGAGCAGTACTTC
CDR3: CAPSGTGGCRTSYEQYF

V: TRBV6-1
J: TRBJ1-2
size: -
D: -
DNA: TGTGCCAGCAGTGAAGGGGGTGGCTACACCTTC
CDR3: CASSEGGGYTF

V: TRBV27
J: TRBJ1-2
size: few
D: -
DNA: TGTGCCAGCGGGGAAATTACAGGGAGCTATGGCTACACCTTC
CDR3: CASGEITGSYGYTF

V: TRBV7-6
J: TRBJ2-2
size: -
D: TRBD2
DNA: TGTGCCAGCAGCCGGACTAGCGGGATCCGGGAGCTGTTTTTT
CDR3: CASSRTSGIRELFF